The 20 T cell receptor beta chains in this list originate from one sample, sequenced in a study of Ad26.COV2.S vaccination and SARS-CoV-2 variants (dated by TCRdb to about 2021). Libraries were made using the immunoSEQ multiplex PCR assay. Imported from immuneACCESS, the table was reduced by TCRdb to in-frame sequences with V and J called. These copies leave out some clones; in studies compared against another copy, an unresolved V gene accounts for under half, and the cause of the remainder is not known. The sample includes about 680,000 clones, with 89% observed a single time. The ten largest clones add up to 1.5% of the sample. The intended sense of this specimen's treatment or condition label: over 15 received Ad26.COV2.S at low or high dose, single or two shots; several received placebo; per-sample allocation not given. Repertoires of vaccine and placebo recipients were sequenced from samples taken on day 63 after the first injection.

The starting material was peripheral blood, obtained in a trial of Ad26.COV2.S vaccine versus placebo. The origin of the receptors is a person between 18 and 65 years old who received the Ad26.COV2.S COVID-19 vaccine or a placebo.

This clone was seen once. V gene TRBV3-1 (or the pseudogene TRBV3-2) combines with J gene TRBJ2-1; 7 nucleotides line up with TRBD2. Germline CDR1 LGHDT, CDR2 YNNKEL (reference sequence). The length of the CDR3 is 17 residues. Losses at the gene ends were 0 bases for V and 4 bases for J; bases not matched to a gene: 9. The chain's CDR3 is CASSQEPGTTIYNEQFF. The DNA for the CDR3 is TGTGCCAGCAGCCAAGAGCCAGGGACTACCATATACAATGAGCAGTTCTTC.

This chain joins TRBV18 and TRBJ1-6; possible D gene TRBD1, 6 bases. This CDR3 has 15 residues. CDR1 and CDR2 (germline): KGHSH, LQKENI. V lost 3 bases to trimming and J lost 8 bases, with 14 bases between them. The CDR3 protein is CASSPLQGSDSPLHF. The CDR3 region has the DNA TGTGCCAGCTCACCTCTACAGGGATCAGATTCACCCCTCCACTTT.

Notes on this clone: The sample has other DNA sequences that encode this CDR3 too. V usage is TRBV18 and J usage is TRBJ1-4, with 8 bases that match TRBD1. The V gene end was trimmed by 4 bases and the J gene end by 6 bases; junction bases not matched to a gene: 1. From germline, CDR1 is KGHSH and CDR2 LQKENI. The CDR3 is made up of 13 amino acids. Here the CDR3 DNA reads TGTGCCAGCTCACTACAGGGGGATGAAAAACTGTTTTTT. This encodes CASSLQGDEKLFF.

This clone occurred once. The chain uses TRBV5-5 and TRBJ2-1; 10 nucleotides match TRBD2. This CDR3 contains 17 residues. Germline V lookup: CDR1 SGHKS, CDR2 YYEKEE (reference sequence). V was pared by 1 base and J by 9 bases, with 13 bases of the junction left unmatched. The CDR3 sequence is CASSLLSSGGPMGEQFF. The CDR3 coding sequence is TGTGCCAGCAGCTTGTTAAGTAGCGGGGGGCCGATGGGTGAGCAGTTCTTC.

This rearrangement joins TRBV19 to TRBJ2-2, with D maybe TRBD1 (6 bases). The germline CDR1 and CDR2 sequences are LNHDA and SQIVND (reference sequence). V lost 5 bases and J lost 4, with 14 bases in between. The CDR3 extends over 15 amino acids. CDR3 bases: TGTGCCAGTAGTGTGGGGGCCCGCGGCACCGGGGAGCTGTTTTTT. Translating gives CASSVGARGTGELFF.

This clone has more than one count but fewer than ten. V gene TRBV11-3 combines with J gene TRBJ2-2; no definite D call. Looked up from germline, CDR1 is SGHNT and CDR2 is YENEEA. The CDR3 runs to 15 residues. Between the trimmed V and J ends, which lost 5 bases and 1 base, there was a span of 11 bases. The CDR3 DNA is TGTGCCAGCAGCCCCGGACGCCAGAACACCGGGGAGCTGTTTTTT. Translation gives CASSPGRQNTGELFF.

The V and J genes are TRBV11-2 and TRBJ2-7; 9 nucleotides agree with TRBD1. This CDR3 has 15 amino acids. Germline loops: CDR1 SGHAT, CDR2 FQNNGV. The V and J ends lost 5 bases and 5 bases, in that order; junction bases with no gene match: 10. In DNA form, the CDR3 reads TGTGCCAGCAGCAAACCCGGGACAGGGAACCACGAGCAGTACTTC. Translation gives CASSKPGTGNHEQYF.

The chain joins TRBV18 to TRBJ2-2, with TRBD2 identical over 11 bases. The germline gives CDR1 KGHSH, CDR2 LQKENI. The CDR3 spans 16 residues. Germline trimming cut 0 bases from V and 3 bases from J; bases unmatched to any gene: 0. The CDR3 nucleotides are TGTGCCAGCTCACCACCGGGACTAGCGGACACCGGGGAGCTGTTTTTT. Amino acid sequence: CASSPPGLADTGELFF.

V usage is TRBV7-9 and J usage is TRBJ1-1; D unclear. V was shortened by 1 base and J by 1 base, with 7 bases between the two germline ends. The germline V gene encodes CDR1 SEHNR and CDR2 FQNEAQ (reference sequence). This CDR3 is 14 amino acids long. The chain's CDR3 is CASSLDLKNTEAFF. CDR3 nucleotide sequence: TGTGCCAGCAGCTTAGACCTCAAGAACACTGAAGCTTTCTTT. The full variable domain, its missing parts supplied by reference TRBV7-9 and TRBJ1-1, is DTGVSQNPRHKITKRGQNVTFRCDPISEHNRLYWYRQTLGQGPEFLTYFQNEAQLEKSRLLSDRFSAERPKGSFSTLEIQRTEQGDSAMYLCASSLDLKNTEAFFGQGTRLTVV.

The chain uses TRBV2 and TRBJ1-5, with D hard to call. CDR1 and CDR2 (germline): SNHLY, FYNNEI. V was clipped by 6 bases and J by 0 bases, with 6 bases between them. The CDR3 is 13 amino acids. The CDR3 coding sequence is TGTGCCAGCAGCGGATATAGCAATCAGCCCCAGCATTTT. It translates to CASSGYSNQPQHF.

The chain couples TRBV30 to TRBJ2-7, with 8 bases fitting TRBD1. This CDR3 is built from 14 residues. Germline CDR1 is GTSNPN and CDR2 is SVGIG (reference sequence). In DNA, the CDR3 is TGTGCACTGGGGGGAGGACAGGGAGGCTACGAGCAGTACTTC. It is translated as CALGGGQGGYEQYF.

The V gene is TRBV12-3 or TRBV12-4, the J gene TRBJ2-7; a possible D gene is TRBD1 (5 bases). The CDR3 runs to 13 residues. The ends were cut back, 6 bases at V and 3 bases at J, with 12 bases in the middle. The CDR3 DNA follows: TGTGCCAGCAGGCCCCAAGGGGACTACGAGCAGTACTTC. Its translation is CASRPQGDYEQYF.

The chain carries TRBV10-2 and TRBJ2-7; D remains unclear. Trimming took off 4 bases at V and 3 bases at J, with 10 bases between the two ends. This CDR3 region has 13 residues. Germline lookup yields CDR1 WSHSY and CDR2 SAAADI. CDR3 protein: CASSGLIDYEQYF. The CDR3 DNA is TGCGCCAGCAGTGGACTTATAGACTACGAGCAGTACTTC.

The J gene is TRBJ1-2, the V gene TRBV19; possibly TRBD1 for D (5 bases). Germline CDR1 is LNHDA and CDR2 is SQIVND (reference sequence). Trimming took off 1 base at V and 8 bases at J, with 26 bases between the two ends. CDR3 length equals 18 residues. The DNA for the CDR3 is TGTGCCAGTAGTATAGGAAGGGGAGAGAATTTCCGATCTATGGGCTACACCTTC. Translation: CASSIGRGENFRSMGYTF.

V is TRBV6-5 and J is TRBJ2-5; D not certain. The ends were cut back, 4 bases at V and 4 bases at J, with 13 bases in the middle. CDR1 and CDR2 (germline): MNHEY, SVGAGI. The CDR3 runs 14 residues. DNA for the CDR3: TGTGCCAGCAGTTGGAAGGGCGGTATAGAGACCCAGTACTTC. Its translation: CASSWKGGIETQYF.

The chain joins TRBV19 to TRBJ1-1; perhaps TRBD1 as D (6 bases). V dropped 5 bases and J dropped 4 bases, with 14 bases sitting between them. Germline CDR1 reads LNHDA; CDR2 reads SQIVND (reference sequence). CDR3 length: 14 amino acids. The CDR3 loop is CASSVTGSVTEAFF. In DNA, the CDR3 is TGTGCCAGTAGTGTTACAGGGTCGGTCACTGAAGCTTTCTTT.

The chain carries TRBV5-6 and TRBJ2-1; 9 nucleotides agree with TRBD2. The trim removed 7 bases at V and 9 bases at J, leaving 14 bases unmatched. Germline V gene data show CDR1 as SGHDT and CDR2 as YYEEEE. The CDR3 is 15 residues long. For the CDR3, the DNA is TGTGCCAGCCTTCGGCCAGATGGCGGGAGGGGTGAGCAGTTCTTC. Translated, it gives CASLRPDGGRGEQFF. The variable domain in full, with the rest retrieved from reference TRBV5-6 and TRBJ2-1, is DAGVTQSPTHLIKTRGQQVTLRCSPKSGHDTVSWYQQALGQGPQFIFQYYEEEERQRGNFPDRFSGHQFPNYSSELNVNALLLGDSALYLCASLRPDGGRGEQFFGPGTRLTVL.

This clone was seen once. This chain uses TRBV2 with TRBJ1-5; 9 bases are a match to TRBD1. The CDR3 totals 14 residues. The germline CDR1 and CDR2 sequences are SNHLY and FYNNEI. V trimming: 6 bases; J trimming: 6 bases; junction bases outside the gene matches: 6. The CDR3, as DNA: TGTGCCAGCAGCCTACAGGGGGCCGGTCAGCCCCAGCATTTT. Encoded protein: CASSLQGAGQPQHF. Full variable domain (outside the CDR3, taken from reference TRBV2 and TRBJ1-5): EPEVTQTPSHQVTQMGQEVILRCVPISNHLYFYWYRQILGQKVEFLVSFYNNEISEKSEIFDDQFSVERPDGSNFTLKIRSTKLEDSAMYFCASSLQGAGQPQHFGDGTRLSIL.

The chain joins TRBV7-8 to TRBJ1-2; 11 bases are shared with TRBD1. With V trimmed by 5 bases and J by 0 bases, 11 bases remained unmatched. Germline CDR1 SGHVS, CDR2 FQNEAQ. The CDR3 extends over 18 amino acids. DNA for the CDR3: TGTGCCAGCAGCCCTGATTATGGACAGGGGGCTTCTAACTATGGCTACACCTTC. Translation gives CASSPDYGQGASNYGYTF.

This chain connects TRBV27 to TRBJ1-2; D might be TRBD1 (6 bases). V gave up 6 bases and J gave up 4 bases, with 15 bases separating them. The CDR3 has 14 amino acids. Germline assignment: CDR1 MNHEY and CDR2 SMNVEV (reference sequence). CDR3 protein: CASRPSDRAYGYTF. The CDR3 nucleotides are TGTGCCAGCAGACCTTCGGACAGAGCCTATGGCTACACCTTC.